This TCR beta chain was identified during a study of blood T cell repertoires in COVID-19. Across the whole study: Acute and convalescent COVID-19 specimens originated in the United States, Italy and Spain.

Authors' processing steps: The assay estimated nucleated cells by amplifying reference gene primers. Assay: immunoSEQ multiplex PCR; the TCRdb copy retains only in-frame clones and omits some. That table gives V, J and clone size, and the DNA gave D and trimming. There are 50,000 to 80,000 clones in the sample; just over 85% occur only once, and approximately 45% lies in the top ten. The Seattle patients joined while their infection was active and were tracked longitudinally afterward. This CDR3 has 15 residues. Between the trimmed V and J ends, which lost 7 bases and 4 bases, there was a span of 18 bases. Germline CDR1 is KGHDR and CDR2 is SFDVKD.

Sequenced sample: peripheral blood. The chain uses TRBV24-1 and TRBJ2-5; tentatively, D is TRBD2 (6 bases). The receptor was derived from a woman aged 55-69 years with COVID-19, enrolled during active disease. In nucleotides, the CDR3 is TGTGCCACCAGCGTCGGGGGAGCGAAGGGAGAGACCCAGTACTTC. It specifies CATSVGGAKGETQYF.